Listed below are T cell receptor beta chains from one sample, sequenced in a study of radiotherapy plus CTLA-4 blockade in lung cancer. Measured with immunoSEQ multiplex PCR; TCRdb has only the in-frame clones, and not every one. The data contain roughly 45,000 clones, 63% of them singletons. Source: peripheral blood, taken from a patient treated with radiotherapy plus ipilimumab. The receptor source for this set is a human donor with non-small cell lung cancer who had a partial response to radiotherapy plus ipilimumab. The CDR3 runs from the conserved cysteine through the conserved F or W. The order of the fields is clone size, V gene, J gene, D gene, CDR3 DNA, CDR3 protein. A D gene is named only where the DNA matches it firmly. Clone size is not always given. Where it is, it says once, few, many or a class for expanded clones.

abundance: NA
v_gene: TRBV9
j_gene: TRBJ2-2
d_gene: TRBD1
CDR3nt: TGTGCCAGCACCGCCGGACAGGGGGCATCGGGGGAGCTGTTTTTT
CDR3aa: CASTAGQGASGELFF

abundance: NA
v_gene: TRBV7-8
j_gene: TRBJ2-2
d_gene: NA
CDR3nt: TGTGCCAGCAGCTTAGCCCCAGGGCGACAATTGAACACCGGGGAGCTGTTTTTT
CDR3aa: CASSLAPGRQLNTGELFF

abundance: NA
v_gene: TRBV19
j_gene: TRBJ1-2
d_gene: TRBD1
CDR3nt: TGTGCCAGTAGTAAGTCCCTTTCTTGGCAGGGGGACGGCTACACCTTC
CDR3aa: CASSKSLSWQGDGYTF

abundance: NA
v_gene: TRBV6-1
j_gene: TRBJ1-5
d_gene: NA
CDR3nt: TGTGCCAGCAGTGAAGGGGGGCTTGAGCCCCAGCATTTT
CDR3aa: CASSEGGLEPQHF

abundance: many
v_gene: TRBV30
j_gene: TRBJ1-2
d_gene: NA
CDR3nt: TGTGCCTGGAGTTGGGAGGGAGGCTACACCTTC
CDR3aa: CAWSWEGGYTF

abundance: NA
v_gene: TRBV5-6
j_gene: TRBJ2-7
d_gene: NA
CDR3nt: TGTGCCAGCAGCTTGGTCTCTGATGGTGCTAGTTCCTTGTACTTC
CDR3aa: CASSLVSDGASSLYF

abundance: NA
v_gene: TRBV2
j_gene: TRBJ2-4
d_gene: TRBD2
CDR3nt: TGTGCCAGCAGTGCCTTTGGCGGGGGGGACGGCATTCAGTACTTC
CDR3aa: CASSAFGGGDGIQYF

abundance: many
v_gene: TRBV10-3
j_gene: TRBJ2-3
d_gene: TRBD2
CDR3nt: TGTGCCATCGGGCGCGGGGGACTAGCGGGAGGGCCCGGCGGCACAGATACGCAGTATTTT
CDR3aa: CAIGRGGLAGGPGGTDTQYF

abundance: once
v_gene: TRBV18
j_gene: TRBJ2-5
d_gene: NA
CDR3nt: TGTGCCAGCTCACGACTAGGGACGGAGGGAATTCCGGCCCAAGAGACCCAGTACTTC
CDR3aa: CASSRLGTEGIPAQETQYF

abundance: many
v_gene: TRBV4-1
j_gene: TRBJ2-1
d_gene: NA
CDR3nt: TGCGCCAGCAGCCCCCTACAGGGATATGAGCAGTTCTTC
CDR3aa: CASSPLQGYEQFF

abundance: few
v_gene: TRBV6-1
j_gene: TRBJ2-5
d_gene: NA
CDR3nt: TGTGCCTGTAGTTTAGGGGCATATCAAGAGACCCAGTACTTC
CDR3aa: CACSLGAYQETQYF

abundance: NA
v_gene: TRBV7-8
j_gene: TRBJ2-2
d_gene: TRBD2
CDR3nt: TGTGCCAGCAGCTCTGGACTAGCGTGGAACACCGGGGAGCTGTTTTTT
CDR3aa: CASSSGLAWNTGELFF

abundance: NA
v_gene: TRBV12-5
j_gene: TRBJ1-3
d_gene: NA
CDR3nt: TGTGCTAGTGGTATACAGATAGGAAACACCATATATTTT
CDR3aa: CASGIQIGNTIYF

abundance: NA
v_gene: TRBV27
j_gene: TRBJ2-7
d_gene: TRBD2
CDR3nt: TGTGCCAGCAGTTTCCTGGGACTAGCGGGAGGAAGTTCCTACGAGCAGTACTTC
CDR3aa: CASSFLGLAGGSSYEQYF

abundance: few
v_gene: TRBV5-5
j_gene: TRBJ2-7
d_gene: TRBD1
CDR3nt: TGTGCCAGCAGCTCTAGGGTGAAGACAGGGGTGAGCGAGCAGTACTTC
CDR3aa: CASSSRVKTGVSEQYF

abundance: NA
v_gene: TRBV2
j_gene: TRBJ2-7
d_gene: TRBD2
CDR3nt: TGTGCCAGCATACTAGGACTAGCGGGGGCCTACGAGCAGTACTTC
CDR3aa: CASILGLAGAYEQYF

abundance: few
v_gene: TRBV10-3
j_gene: TRBJ1-1
d_gene: NA
CDR3nt: TGTGCCATCAGTGCGGGTTCCAACACTGAAGCTTTCTTT
CDR3aa: CAISAGSNTEAFF